A single sample is the source of the 9 T cell receptor beta chains below, sequenced in a study of T cell changes during pregnancy in multiple sclerosis. TCRdb's copy holds only in-frame clones and misses some; the assay was immunoSEQ multiplex PCR. Altogether roughly 70,000 clones are present, roughly 92% being singletons, with the ten largest covering more than 0.9%. The source material was peripheral blood, sampled in the third trimester of pregnancy. These receptors all stem from a female donor with multiple sclerosis, enrolled in a pregnancy study.

V is TRBV7-9 and J is TRBJ2-7; 11 bases map to TRBD2. Per germline, CDR1 SEHNR and CDR2 FQNEAQ (reference sequence). The CDR3 is 14 residues long. Trimming removed 2 bases from V and 11 bases from J; junction bases left unmatched: 8. In nucleotides, the CDR3 is TGTGCCAGCAGCTTAACCCCGGTAGCGGGAGGGAAGTACTTC. Its translation is CASSLTPVAGGKYF.

This chain connects TRBV19 to TRBJ2-3; 8 bases map to TRBD2. Germline-derived CDR1 and CDR2 are LNHDA and SQIVND (reference sequence). V lost 6 bases, J lost 3 bases, and 8 bases stayed unmatched. The CDR3 extends over 15 amino acids. CDR3 in amino acids: CASSSPGLETDTQYF. The CDR3 nucleotides are TGTGCCAGTAGCTCGCCGGGACTAGAGACAGATACGCAGTATTTT.

This chain joins TRBV5-5 and TRBJ1-3; perhaps TRBD1 as D (5 bases). Trimming cost V 4 bases and J 1 base, with 9 bases left between them. Per the germline V gene, CDR1 is SGHKS and CDR2 is YYEKEE (reference sequence). This CDR3 is built from 14 residues. CDR3 sequence: CASSPGGSGNTIYF. DNA for the CDR3: TGTGCCAGCAGCCCCGGGGGTTCTGGAAACACCATATATTTT.

V and J are TRBV7-9 and TRBJ1-4; 10 nucleotides agree with TRBD1. Germline-derived CDR1 and CDR2 are SEHNR and FQNEAQ (reference sequence). V was clipped by 4 bases and J by 8 bases; unmatched bases: 10. The CDR3 is made up of 16 amino acids. This CDR3 is CASSSGTGEAGEKLFF. CDR3 bases: TGTGCCAGCAGCTCAGGGACAGGGGAGGCAGGAGAAAAACTGTTTTTT.

J is TRBJ2-1 and V is TRBV6-1; D is ambiguous. V lost 7 bases to trimming and J lost 3 bases, with 16 bases between them. The CDR3 is 15 residues long. Per germline, CDR1 MNHNS and CDR2 SASEGT. CDR3 sequence: CASIKTFIIYNEQFF. The DNA for the CDR3 is TGTGCCAGCATCAAGACTTTTATAATCTACAATGAGCAGTTCTTC.

The chain joins TRBV7-9 to TRBJ2-2; D is unresolved. CDR3 size: 13 residues. V was clipped by 2 bases and J by 7 bases, with 8 bases between them. Germline assignment: CDR1 SEHNR and CDR2 FQNEAQ (reference sequence). The CDR3 DNA sequence: TGTGCCAGCAGCTTAAGAGCCGGCGGGGAGCTGTTTTTT. Its protein is CASSLRAGGELFF. The complete variable domain, with remaining parts taken from reference TRBV7-9 and TRBJ2-2, reads DTGVSQNPRHKITKRGQNVTFRCDPISEHNRLYWYRQTLGQGPEFLTYFQNEAQLEKSRLLSDRFSAERPKGSFSTLEIQRTEQGDSAMYLCASSLRAGGELFFGEGSRLTVL.

The gene calls are TRBV7-9 and TRBJ1-1; 7 bases align to TRBD1. Germline V gives CDR1 SEHNR, CDR2 FQNEAQ (reference sequence). This CDR3 comprises 18 residues. Trimming removed 5 bases from V and 1 base from J; junction bases left unmatched: 16. DNA of the CDR3: TGTGCCAGCAGCCCTAACGGACAGGTGTACTCGAGGAACACTGAAGCTTTCTTT. As protein: CASSPNGQVYSRNTEAFF.

This sequence joins TRBV5-1 and TRBJ2-1; 8 bases are shared with TRBD2. The germline V gene has CDR1 SGHRS and CDR2 YFSETQ. Losses at the gene ends were 0 bases for V and 9 bases for J; bases not matched to a gene: 5. CDR3 size: 14 residues. This chain's CDR3 is CASSLAGGLREQFF. For the CDR3, the DNA is TGCGCCAGCAGCTTGGCGGGAGGGCTTCGTGAGCAGTTCTTC. Looking up the rest from reference TRBV5-1 and TRBJ2-1 gives the full variable domain: KAGVTQTPRYLIKTRGQQVTLSCSPISGHRSVSWYQQTPGQGLQFLFEYFSETQRNKGNFPGRFSGRQFSNSRSEMNVSTLELGDSALYLCASSLAGGLREQFFGPGTRLTVL.

The genes are TRBV28 and TRBJ2-4; a weak D match, TRBD2 (6 bases). This CDR3 has 15 amino acids. Germline V gene lookup returns CDR1 MDHEN and CDR2 SYDVKM. V lost 7 bases, J lost 7 bases, and 20 bases lay in between. CDR3 DNA sequence: TGTGCCAGCAACCCAGGCCAAGGGACTTATAACATTCAGTACTTC. Amino acids: CASNPGQGTYNIQYF.